The 26 T cell receptor beta chains below come from one sample, sequenced in a study of blood T cell repertoires in COVID-19 (dated by TCRdb to the early 2020s). To prepare the library, the immunoSEQ multiplex PCR assay was applied. TCRdb mirrors the immuneACCESS table, restricted to in-frame sequences. Some clones are absent from its copies; in checked studies, under half trace to an unresolved V gene, and the reason for the others is unknown. The sample profile shows tens of thousands of clones; roughly 88% of them were found once. The ten largest account for 43% of the sample. Sequenced input: peripheral blood. The receptors were sampled from a woman aged 55 to 70 with COVID-19, enrolled during active disease.

V and J are TRBV7-6 and TRBJ2-1; TRBD2 aligns across 13 bases. Germline lookup yields CDR1 SGHVS and CDR2 FNYEAQ. The CDR3 has 19 residues. Losses at the gene ends were 1 base for V and 4 bases for J; bases not matched to a gene: 10. CDR3 amino acids: CASSLVRLAGGPLYNEQFF. The CDR3 DNA reads TGTGCCAGCAGCTTAGTCAGACTAGCGGGGGGCCCCCTATACAATGAGCAGTTCTTC.

The chain joins TRBV6-9 to TRBJ2-7; 8 bases align to TRBD2. The CDR3 runs 14 residues. Germline-derived CDR1 and CDR2 are MNHGY and SVAAGI. Trimming removed 4 bases from V and 3 bases from J; junction bases left unmatched: 5. CDR3 bases: TGTGCCAGCAGTTCGGGACTAGTTCTCTACGAGCAGTACTTC. Protein: CASSSGLVLYEQYF.

The chain couples TRBV7-2 to TRBJ2-2; 8 bases map to TRBD2. CDR3 length: 14 residues. The V gene end was trimmed by 3 bases and the J gene end by 6 bases; junction bases not matched to a gene: 3. The germline V gene has CDR1 SGHTA and CDR2 FQGNSA. The DNA for the CDR3 is TGTGCCAGCAGCTTCGGGACTAGGGCCGGGGAGCTGTTTTTT. Its translation is CASSFGTRAGELFF. Full variable domain (remainder filled in from reference TRBV7-2 and TRBJ2-2): GAGVSQSPSNKVTEKGKDVELRCDPISGHTALYWYRQSLGQGLEFLIYFQGNSAPDKSGLPSDRFSAERTGGSVSTLTIQRTQQEDSAVYLCASSFGTRAGELFFGEGSRLTVL.

The chain couples TRBV5-4 to TRBJ1-2; 10 bases fit TRBD1. The CDR3 is 15 residues long. CDR1 is SGHNT, CDR2 YYREEE, per germline (reference sequence). Unmatched junction bases numbered 9, after V lost 4 bases and J lost 6 bases. The CDR3 reads CASSLDRGHQNGYTF. DNA of the CDR3: TGTGCCAGCAGCCTCGACAGGGGGCATCAGAATGGCTACACCTTC.

In DNA form, the CDR3 reads TGTGCCATCAGTACTCCGACTAGCGGGGGGAGAGATACGCAGTATTTT. This gives the protein CAISTPTSGGRDTQYF. V is TRBV10-3 and J is TRBJ2-3; 13 bases line up with TRBD2. The CDR3 contains 16 residues. V gave up 5 bases and J gave up 5 bases; unmatched junction bases: 7. Per the germline V gene, CDR1 is ENHRY and CDR2 is SYGVKD.

This chain joins TRBV12-3 or TRBV12-4 and TRBJ1-6; maybe TRBD1 (5 bases). The CDR3 length is 13 residues. V lost 6 bases and J 14 bases, leaving 17 bases between the germline ends. The CDR3 nucleotides read TGTGCCAGCAGCCATCGGGGGAGCGGCGCCCTCCACTTT. It is translated as CASSHRGSGALHF.

The chain joins TRBV7-6 to TRBJ2-7, with 11 bases fitting TRBD2. CDR1 is SGHVS and CDR2 is FNYEAQ in the germline V gene. This CDR3 has 19 amino acids. V shed 1 base and J 4 bases; nucleotides not matched to a gene: 15. The CDR3 spells CASSLGAFQTSGGGYEQYF. The CDR3 DNA sequence: TGTGCCAGCAGCTTAGGAGCCTTTCAAACTAGCGGGGGCGGGTACGAGCAGTACTTC.

The chain carries TRBV2 and TRBJ1-5, with a weak D call TRBD1 (5 bases). The CDR3 totals 13 residues. From germline, CDR1 is SNHLY and CDR2 FYNNEI. Trimming shortened V by 3 bases and J by 2 bases, and 5 bases separated the two germline ends. The CDR3 coding sequence is TGTGCCAGCAGTGACAGGGGCAATCAGCCCCAGCATTTT. Its translation: CASSDRGNQPQHF.

The chain has TRBV25-1 and TRBJ2-3; 12 nucleotides match TRBD2. The CDR3 loop spans 16 amino acids. The V gene's germline CDR1 is MGHDK and CDR2 SYGVNS. The V and J ends lost 2 bases and 3 bases, in that order; junction bases with no gene match: 3. CDR3 amino acids: CASSELAGGLTDTQYF. The CDR3 DNA reads as TGTGCCAGCAGTGAACTAGCGGGAGGGTTGACAGATACGCAGTATTTT.

There are a few counts of this clone. The chain uses TRBV7-7 and TRBJ2-5; 7 nucleotides align to TRBD1. V was pared by 5 bases and J by 4 bases, with 7 bases of the junction left unmatched. The CDR3 runs 14 residues. Germline V lookup: CDR1 SSHAT, CDR2 FNYEAQ (reference sequence). The CDR3 DNA reads TGTGCCAGCAGCCCTGGAAACAGGGGAGAGACCCAGTACTTC. It is translated as CASSPGNRGETQYF.

The chain has TRBV20-1 and TRBJ1-1, with D unclear. Germline V lookup: CDR1 DFQATT, CDR2 SNEGSKA (reference sequence). The CDR3 loop spans 10 amino acids. Deletions cut 4 bases from V and 8 bases from J, with 8 bases between. The CDR3: CSAIHVEAFF. For the CDR3, the DNA is TGCAGTGCTATACACGTCGAAGCTTTCTTT.

V gene TRBV12-3 or TRBV12-4 combines with J gene TRBJ1-5; D uncertain. This CDR3 contains 12 residues. Trimming took off 5 bases at V and 5 bases at J, with 7 bases between the two ends. CDR3 protein: CASSTSDQPQHF. CDR3 nucleotides: TGTGCCAGCAGTACCTCGGATCAGCCCCAGCATTTT.

The chain is built from TRBV6-6 and TRBJ1-2; D ambiguous. The CDR3 extends over 14 amino acids. V was clipped by 7 bases and J by 1 base, with 13 bases between them. Germline V gives CDR1 MNHNY, CDR2 SVGAGI (reference sequence). The CDR3 sequence is CASTPDGLNYGYTF. CDR3 DNA sequence: TGTGCCAGCACCCCGGACGGACTTAACTATGGCTACACCTTC.

The chain uses TRBV18 and TRBJ1-3; no firm D call. Trimming cost V 1 base and J 0 bases, with 10 bases left between them. CDR3 size: 16 residues. CDR1 and CDR2 from the germline V gene are KGHSH and LQKENI. The CDR3 loop is CASSPQRSVSGNTIYF. CDR3 coding DNA: TGTGCCAGCTCACCACAGAGGAGCGTCTCTGGAAACACCATATATTTT.

The J gene is TRBJ2-1, the V gene TRBV24-1, with TRBD2 matching 7 bases. V shed 4 bases and J 0 bases; nucleotides not matched to a gene: 5. Per germline, CDR1 KGHDR and CDR2 SFDVKD. The CDR3 is 16 amino acids. The CDR3 region is CATSDSSGYSYNEQFF. Here the CDR3 DNA reads TGTGCCACCAGTGACTCTAGCGGATACTCCTACAATGAGCAGTTCTTC.

The DNA of the CDR3 is TGCGCCAGCAGCTTTGGCGGGGCCCAGCGGAATGAGCAGTTCTTC. Residues: CASSFGGAQRNEQFF. This chain joins TRBV5-1 and TRBJ2-1; a possible D gene is TRBD2 (6 bases). The CDR3 covers 15 residues. CDR1 and CDR2 from the germline V gene are SGHRS and YFSETQ. Trimming pared 2 bases from V and 7 bases from J, leaving 16 bases between.

This rearrangement joins TRBV19 to TRBJ2-7; D remains ambiguous. The CDR3 consists of 14 residues. Germline-derived CDR1 and CDR2 are LNHDA and SQIVND (reference sequence). The V gene lost 1 base and the J gene lost 3 bases, with 10 bases spanning the gap. The CDR3 nucleotides are TGTGCCAGTAGTATAGCCGACACCGACTACGAGCAGTACTTC. Its protein is CASSIADTDYEQYF.

The chain carries TRBV24-1 and TRBJ1-2, with D possibly TRBD1 on 6 matching bases. Germline V lookup: CDR1 KGHDR, CDR2 SFDVKD. The CDR3 spans 15 residues. V was pared by 3 bases and J by 0 bases, with 10 bases between. CDR3 nucleotides: TGTGCCACCAGTGATCCAGGGGAAGCTAACTATGGCTACACCTTC. This codes for CATSDPGEANYGYTF.

The chain joins TRBV9 to TRBJ2-7; a possible D gene is TRBD1 (5 bases). V was shortened by 0 bases and J by 5 bases, with 12 bases between the two germline ends. CDR3 length: 14 amino acids. Germline CDR1 and CDR2: SGDLS and YYNGEE. The CDR3 DNA is TGTGCCAGCAGCGTAGGAGGTCAGGGCAACGAGCAGTACTTC. This sequence encodes CASSVGGQGNEQYF.

This clone was found once. This sequence joins TRBV2 and TRBJ1-2; D is uncertain. The CDR3 loop spans 13 amino acids. Germline loops: CDR1 SNHLY, CDR2 FYNNEI. Trimming took off 6 bases at V and 8 bases at J, with 16 bases between the two ends. This CDR3 is CASSGRRAFGYTF. As DNA, the CDR3 is TGTGCCAGCAGCGGGAGGAGGGCTTTCGGCTACACCTTC.

This clone was recorded only once. The rearrangement links TRBV5-4 to TRBJ1-2; TRBD1 matches at 8 bases. The J segment lost 4 bases and the V segment lost 1 base, leaving 3 bases of the junction unmatched. Germline V gene lookup returns CDR1 SGHNT and CDR2 YYREEE (reference sequence). There are 14 residues in the CDR3. The CDR3 DNA reads as TGTGCCAGCAGCTTGCAGGGGGCGGGCTATGGCTACACCTTC. It specifies CASSLQGAGYGYTF.

The chain joins TRBV4-1 to TRBJ1-4; D is ambiguous. Germline lookup yields CDR1 MGHRA and CDR2 YSYEKL. The CDR3 is 11 amino acids. With 5 bases removed from V and 8 bases from J, the gap between germline ends came to 6 bases. CDR3 region: CASSTREKLFF. The DNA for the CDR3 is TGCGCCAGCAGCACCAGAGAAAAACTGTTTTTT.

V usage is TRBV7-9 and J usage is TRBJ1-3; TRBD1 agrees at 9 bases. J lost 2 bases, V lost 5 bases, and 10 bases had no gene match. Germline CDR1 reads SEHNR; CDR2 reads FQNEAQ (reference sequence). CDR3 size: 17 residues. The CDR3 loop reads CASSAGTGFGPGNTIYF. The DNA of the CDR3 is TGTGCCAGCAGCGCCGGGACAGGGTTCGGGCCTGGAAACACCATATATTTT.

This clone came up once. The chain joins TRBV28 to TRBJ1-5, with 9 bases that match TRBD1. This CDR3 region has 18 residues. Germline V gene sequence: CDR1 MDHEN, CDR2 SYDVKM. Germline trimming cut 8 bases from V and 6 bases from J; bases unmatched to any gene: 20. Written as DNA, the CDR3 is TGTGCCAGCCAGTACCCCGGGTTCCTCGGACAGGGGTTTCAGCCCCAGCATTTT. Amino acids: CASQYPGFLGQGFQPQHF.

The rearrangement joins TRBV15 to TRBJ2-1, with D hard to call. Germline CDR1 is LNHNV and CDR2 is YYDKDF (reference sequence). This CDR3 has 15 residues. V dropped 4 bases and J dropped 5 bases, with 15 bases sitting between them. This chain's CDR3 is CATSNPHQVNNEQFF. CDR3 DNA sequence: TGTGCCACCAGCAATCCGCACCAGGTGAACAATGAGCAGTTCTTC.

The genes are TRBV18 and TRBJ1-1, with TRBD1 matching 7 bases. Germline V gene sequence: CDR1 KGHSH, CDR2 LQKENI. The CDR3 consists of 14 residues. With V trimmed by 6 bases and J by 7 bases, 11 bases remained unmatched. The DNA for the CDR3 is TGTGCCAGCTCCCCAGGAGGAGGGGGCGGTGAAGCTTTCTTT. This sequence encodes CASSPGGGGGEAFF.